The 16 T cell receptor beta chains below come from one sample, sequenced in a study of blood T cell repertoires in COVID-19. Measured with immunoSEQ multiplex PCR; TCRdb has only the in-frame clones, and not every one. This repertoire shows 90,000 to 150,000 clones, around 64% found once; its top ten account for approximately 0.79%. Specimen: peripheral blood. These receptors came from a human donor with acute or convalescent COVID-19. The donor label of this sample is uncertain.

In this sample, this clone turned up once. The chain carries TRBV5-1 and TRBJ2-4; weak D call: TRBD2 (6 bases). The V gene's germline CDR1 is SGHRS and CDR2 YFSETQ. V was trimmed by 2 bases and J by 0 bases, leaving 21 bases between them. This CDR3 has 19 amino acids. CDR3 protein: CASSFQWEAASLAKNIQYF. Written as DNA, the CDR3 is TGCGCCAGCAGCTTTCAGTGGGAGGCGGCTAGCCTAGCCAAAAACATTCAGTACTTC.

The CDR3 is CSVPPGTALFF. The CDR3 nucleotides read TGCAGCGTCCCACCCGGGACAGCGCTGTTTTTT. The chain uses TRBV29-1 and TRBJ2-2; 7 bases are shared with TRBD1. The CDR3 length is 11 residues. V shed 6 bases and J 13 bases; nucleotides not matched to a gene: 8. Germline values: CDR1 SQVTM, CDR2 ANQGSEA.

The rearrangement uses TRBV14 and TRBJ2-1; perhaps TRBD2 as D (6 bases). The V end was cut by 3 bases, the J end by 7 bases, with 22 bases between. Germline CDR1 SGHDN, CDR2 FVKESK. The CDR3 contains 17 residues. The CDR3: CASSHRVGGDLRNEQFF. CDR3 sequence (DNA): TGTGCCAGCAGCCACCGGGTCGGCGGGGACCTAAGAAATGAGCAGTTCTTC.

The genes are TRBV2 and TRBJ1-2; D uncertain. Germline CDR1 SNHLY, CDR2 FYNNEI. V was clipped by 7 bases and J by 4 bases, with 10 bases between them. This CDR3 has 12 amino acids. CDR3 coding DNA: TGTGCCAGCATTTTAGACACCTATGGCTACACCTTC. Its protein is CASILDTYGYTF. Full variable domain (rest looked up from reference TRBV2 and TRBJ1-2): EPEVTQTPSHQVTQMGQEVILRCVPISNHLYFYWYRQILGQKVEFLVSFYNNEISEKSEIFDDQFSVERPDGSNFTLKIRSTKLEDSAMYFCASILDTYGYTFGSGTRLTVV.

V gene TRBV10-3 combines with J gene TRBJ2-5; 7 positions agree with TRBD1. The CDR3 spans 16 residues. CDR1 ENHRY and CDR2 SYGVKD come from the germline V gene. J gave up 2 bases and V 0 bases, and 6 bases lay outside the gene matches. This CDR3 is CAISESRGRGQETQYF. The CDR3 nucleotides read TGTGCCATCAGTGAGTCTAGAGGCAGGGGGCAAGAGACCCAGTACTTC.

This chain uses TRBV7-3 with TRBJ2-3, with 9 positions matching TRBD1. This CDR3 has 15 residues. The V gene end was trimmed by 0 bases and the J gene end by 3 bases; junction bases not matched to a gene: 1. Germline V gene data show CDR1 as SGHTA and CDR2 as FQGTGA. CDR3 loop: CASSLTTGGTDTQYF. CDR3 DNA: TGTGCCAGCAGCTTAACGACAGGGGGAACAGATACGCAGTATTTT.

CDR3 in amino acids: CASSPGQGALANEKLFF. DNA of the CDR3: TGTGCCAGCTCACCGGGACAGGGGGCACTGGCTAATGAAAAACTGTTTTTT. The chain uses TRBV18 and TRBJ1-4; the match to TRBD1 covers 12 bases. The CDR3 has 17 amino acids. V shed 3 bases, J shed 3 bases, and the junction held 5 bases outside the gene matches. Germline V lookup: CDR1 KGHSH, CDR2 LQKENI.

The chain recombines TRBV28 with TRBJ1-2; 8 nucleotides align to TRBD1. With 6 bases clipped from V and 2 bases from J, the junction kept 2 bases outside the gene matches. CDR3 length: 13 amino acids. The germline V gene encodes CDR1 MDHEN and CDR2 SYDVKM. In DNA, the CDR3 is TGTGCCAGCAGCCGGACAGGGAACTATGGCTACACCTTC. Its protein product is CASSRTGNYGYTF.

The chain combines TRBV14 with TRBJ1-3; no firm D call. This CDR3 has 21 residues. Trimming cost V 1 base and J 0 bases, with 25 bases left between them. Germline CDR1 and CDR2: SGHDN and FVKESK. The CDR3 nucleotides read TGTGCCAGCAGCCAAGGGAAGGCCGCTGTTGGCAGGCCGAGCTCTGGAAACACCATATATTTT. Translated: CASSQGKAAVGRPSSGNTIYF.

As to this clone: At one of its ends the junction is not consistent with the germline gene, which may arise from a read error. The chain is built from TRBV24-1 and TRBJ2-3; a possible D gene is TRBD1 (5 bases). Per germline, CDR1 KGHDR and CDR2 SFDVKD. This CDR3 has 13 residues. CDR3 protein: CATSSDSTYTQYF. CDR3 nucleotide sequence: TGTGCCACCAGTTCCGACAGCACATATACGCAGTATTTT.

The chain has TRBV27 and TRBJ2-4; 9 nucleotides agree with TRBD1. The V and J ends lost 1 base and 0 bases, in that order; junction bases with no gene match: 10. This CDR3 has 19 residues. Germline-derived CDR1 and CDR2 are MNHEY and SMNVEV (reference sequence). In nucleotides, the CDR3 is TGTGCCAGCAGTTTATTGGGGACAGGGACGTTACTAGCCAAAAACATTCAGTACTTC. It yields the protein CASSLLGTGTLLAKNIQYF.

This clone was observed a single time. One end of the junction fails to match germline, which may point to a read error. The V and J genes are TRBV2 and TRBJ1-2; 7 bases match TRBD1. Per the germline V gene, CDR1 is SNHLY and CDR2 is FYNNEI. This CDR3 has 15 amino acids. CDR3 nucleotide sequence: TGTGCCCGCAGCCCCTCCCGGGAGGGGGCAGGGGGCTACACCTTC. Translating gives CARSPSREGAGGYTF.

The gene calls are TRBV21-1 and TRBJ2-1; the DNA was not compared with TRBD1, the D call given in the table. TRBV21-1 is a pseudogene segment. This CDR3 is built from 14 residues. CDR3 amino acids: CASSTPGQDSLQFF. The DNA of the CDR3 is TGTGCCAGCAGCACCCCAGGGCAGGACAGTCTGCAGTTCTTC.

The V call is TRBV5-1, the J call TRBJ1-2; 9 nucleotides agree with TRBD1. This CDR3 has 14 residues. V shed 5 bases, J shed 8 bases, and the junction held 10 bases outside the gene matches. In germline, CDR1 is SGHRS, CDR2 YFSETQ. The CDR3 coding sequence is TGCGCCAGCAGGCCTACCGGGACAGGGATCGGCTACACCTTC. Its protein product is CASRPTGTGIGYTF.

This clone appeared a single time. The rearrangement links TRBV5-1 to TRBJ2-1; TRBD1 matches 8 bases. CDR1 is SGHRS and CDR2 is YFSETQ in the germline V gene. The CDR3 totals 16 residues. V lost 2 bases, J lost 3 bases, and 7 bases stayed unmatched. The CDR3 bases are TGCGCCAGCAGCTTAGGGGGACAGGACTACTACAATGAGCAGTTCTTC. It encodes CASSLGGQDYYNEQFF.

V and J are TRBV9 and TRBJ2-7; TRBD2 matches at 8 bases. The CDR3 is 13 residues long. Germline CDR1 reads SGDLS; CDR2 reads YYNGEE. V lost 10 bases, J lost 6 bases, and 12 bases stayed unmatched. CDR3 in DNA: TGTGCCTCGTCGGCGGGGGGAGCTACCGAGCAGTACTTC. It specifies CASSAGGATEQYF.